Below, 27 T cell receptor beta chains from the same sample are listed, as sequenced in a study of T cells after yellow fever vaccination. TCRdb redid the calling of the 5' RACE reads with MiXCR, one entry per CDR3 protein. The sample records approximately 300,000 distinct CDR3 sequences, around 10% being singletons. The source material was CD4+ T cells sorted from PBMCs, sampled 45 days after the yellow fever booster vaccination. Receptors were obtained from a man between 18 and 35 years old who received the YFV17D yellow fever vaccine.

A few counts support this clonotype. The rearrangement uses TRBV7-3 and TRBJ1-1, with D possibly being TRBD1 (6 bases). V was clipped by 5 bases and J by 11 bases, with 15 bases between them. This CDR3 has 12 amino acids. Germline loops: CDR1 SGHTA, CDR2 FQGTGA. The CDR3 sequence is CASSPPGGRAFF. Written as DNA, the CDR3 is TGTGCCAGCAGCCCACCGGGGGGGCGCGCTTTCTTT.

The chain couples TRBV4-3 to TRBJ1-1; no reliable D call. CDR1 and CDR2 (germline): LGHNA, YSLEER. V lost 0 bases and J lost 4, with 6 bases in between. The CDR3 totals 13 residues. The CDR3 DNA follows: TGCGCCAGCAGCCAAGATAAAGTCACTGAAGCTTTCTTT. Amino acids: CASSQDKVTEAFF.

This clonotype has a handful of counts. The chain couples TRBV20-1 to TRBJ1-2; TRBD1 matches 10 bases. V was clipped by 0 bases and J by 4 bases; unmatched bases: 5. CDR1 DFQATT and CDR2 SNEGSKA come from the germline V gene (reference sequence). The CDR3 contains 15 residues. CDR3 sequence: CSARDPGQGSYGYTF. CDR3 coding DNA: TGCAGTGCTAGAGATCCGGGACAGGGGTCCTATGGCTACACCTTC.

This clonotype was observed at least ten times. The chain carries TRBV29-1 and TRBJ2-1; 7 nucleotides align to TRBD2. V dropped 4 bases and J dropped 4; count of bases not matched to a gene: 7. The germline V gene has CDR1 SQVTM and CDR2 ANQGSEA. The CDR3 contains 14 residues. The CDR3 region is CSVVWPSGYNEQFF. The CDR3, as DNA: TGCAGCGTTGTTTGGCCTAGCGGTTACAATGAGCAGTTCTTC.

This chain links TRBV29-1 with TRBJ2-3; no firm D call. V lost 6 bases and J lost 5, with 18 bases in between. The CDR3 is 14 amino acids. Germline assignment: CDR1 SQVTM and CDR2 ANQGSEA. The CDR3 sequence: CSVIGPSIKDTQYF. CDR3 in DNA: TGCAGCGTAATAGGACCCAGCATTAAAGATACGCAGTATTTT.

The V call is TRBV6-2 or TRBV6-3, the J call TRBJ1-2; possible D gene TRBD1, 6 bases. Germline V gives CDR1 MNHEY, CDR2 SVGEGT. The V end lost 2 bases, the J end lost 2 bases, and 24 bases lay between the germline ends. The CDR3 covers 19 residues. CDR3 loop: CASSYPLGGGPQKNYGYTF. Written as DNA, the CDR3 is TGTGCCAGCAGTTACCCATTGGGGGGGGGCCCCCAGAAAAACTATGGCTACACCTTC.

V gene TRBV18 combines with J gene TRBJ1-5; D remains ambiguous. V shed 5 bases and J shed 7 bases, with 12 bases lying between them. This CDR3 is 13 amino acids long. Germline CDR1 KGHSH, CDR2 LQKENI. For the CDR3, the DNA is TGTGCCAGCTCATGGGAGATCCGACAGCCCCAGCATTTT. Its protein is CASSWEIRQPQHF.

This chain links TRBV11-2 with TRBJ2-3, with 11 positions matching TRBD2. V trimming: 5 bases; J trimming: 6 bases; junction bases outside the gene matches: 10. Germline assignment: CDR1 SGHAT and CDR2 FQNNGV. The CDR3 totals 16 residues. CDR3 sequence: CASSLRVAGGPDTQYF. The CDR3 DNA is TGTGCCAGCAGCCTTCGGGTAGCGGGGGGGCCCGATACGCAGTATTTT.

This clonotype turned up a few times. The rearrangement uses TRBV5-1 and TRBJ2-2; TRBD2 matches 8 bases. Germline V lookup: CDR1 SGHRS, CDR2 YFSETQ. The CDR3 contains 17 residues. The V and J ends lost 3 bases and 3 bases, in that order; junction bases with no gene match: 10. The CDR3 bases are TGCGCCAGCAGCTCCCTCCCCCTTAGCGGGGACACCGGGGAGCTGTTTTTT. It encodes CASSSLPLSGDTGELFF.

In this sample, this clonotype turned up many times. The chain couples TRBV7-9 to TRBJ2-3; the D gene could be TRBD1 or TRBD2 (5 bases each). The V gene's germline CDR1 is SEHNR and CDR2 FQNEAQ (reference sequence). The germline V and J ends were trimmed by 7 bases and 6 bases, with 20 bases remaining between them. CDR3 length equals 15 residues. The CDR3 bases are TGTGCCAGCATCCCCGCCGCCTCGGGGCGGGATACGCAGTATTTT. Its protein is CASIPAASGRDTQYF.

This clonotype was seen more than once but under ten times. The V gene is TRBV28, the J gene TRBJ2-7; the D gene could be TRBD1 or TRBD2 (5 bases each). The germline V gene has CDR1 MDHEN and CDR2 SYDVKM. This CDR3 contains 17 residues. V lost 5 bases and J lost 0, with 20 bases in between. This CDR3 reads CASSPPTGTVSSYEQYV. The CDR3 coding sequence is TGTGCCAGCAGTCCTCCCACCGGGACCGTAAGCTCCTACGAGCAGTACGTC.

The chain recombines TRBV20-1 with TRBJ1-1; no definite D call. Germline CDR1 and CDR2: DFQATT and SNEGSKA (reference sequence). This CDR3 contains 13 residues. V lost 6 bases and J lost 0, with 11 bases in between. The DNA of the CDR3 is TGCAGTGCGGACCGGGCCCTGAACACTGAAGCTTTCTTT. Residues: CSADRALNTEAFF.

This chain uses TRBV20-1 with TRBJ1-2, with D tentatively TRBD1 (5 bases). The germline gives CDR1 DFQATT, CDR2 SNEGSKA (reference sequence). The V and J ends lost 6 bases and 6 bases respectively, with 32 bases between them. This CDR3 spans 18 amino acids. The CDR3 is CSAMGQRRGRPLTDGYTF. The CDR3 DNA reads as TGCAGTGCAATGGGCCAGAGGCGAGGACGCCCATTGACAGATGGCTACACCTTC.

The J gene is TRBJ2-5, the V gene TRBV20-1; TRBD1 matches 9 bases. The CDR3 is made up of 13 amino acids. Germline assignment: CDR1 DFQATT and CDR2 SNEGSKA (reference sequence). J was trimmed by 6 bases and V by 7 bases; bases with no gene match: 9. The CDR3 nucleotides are TGCAGTGGGTGGGACAGGGTTCAGAAGACCCAGTACTTC. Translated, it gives CSGWDRVQKTQYF.

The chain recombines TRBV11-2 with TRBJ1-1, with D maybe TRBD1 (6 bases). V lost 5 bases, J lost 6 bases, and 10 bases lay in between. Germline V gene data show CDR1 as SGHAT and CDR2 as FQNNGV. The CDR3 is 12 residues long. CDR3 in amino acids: CASSHRDPEAFF. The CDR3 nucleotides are TGTGCCAGCAGCCACAGGGACCCTGAAGCTTTCTTT.

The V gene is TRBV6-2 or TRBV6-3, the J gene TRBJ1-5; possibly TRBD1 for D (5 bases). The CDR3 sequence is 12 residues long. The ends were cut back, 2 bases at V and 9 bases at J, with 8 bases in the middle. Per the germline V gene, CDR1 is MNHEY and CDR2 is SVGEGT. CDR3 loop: CASSYRGGPQHF. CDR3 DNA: TGTGCCAGCAGTTACCGGGGGGGGCCCCAGCATTTT.

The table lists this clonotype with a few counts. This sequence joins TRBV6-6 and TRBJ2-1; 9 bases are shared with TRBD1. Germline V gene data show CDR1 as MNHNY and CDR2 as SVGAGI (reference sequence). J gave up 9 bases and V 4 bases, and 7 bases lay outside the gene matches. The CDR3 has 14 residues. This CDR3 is CASSSPGQGGEQFF. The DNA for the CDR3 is TGTGCCAGCAGTTCCCCGGGACAGGGCGGTGAGCAGTTCTTC.

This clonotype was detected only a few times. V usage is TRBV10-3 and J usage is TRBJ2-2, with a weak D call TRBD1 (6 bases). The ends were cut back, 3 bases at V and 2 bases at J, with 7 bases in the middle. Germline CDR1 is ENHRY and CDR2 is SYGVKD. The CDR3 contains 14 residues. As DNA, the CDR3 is TGTGCCATCAGTGACAGGGGCAACACCGGGGAGCTGTTTTTT. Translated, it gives CAISDRGNTGELFF.

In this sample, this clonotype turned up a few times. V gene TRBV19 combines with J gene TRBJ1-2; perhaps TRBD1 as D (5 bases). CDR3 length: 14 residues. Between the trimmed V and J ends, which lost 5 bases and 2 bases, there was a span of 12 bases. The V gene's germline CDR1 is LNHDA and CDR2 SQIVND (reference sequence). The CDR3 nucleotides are TGTGCCAGTAGTTCATGGGACCAAAACTATGGCTACACCTTC. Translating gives CASSSWDQNYGYTF.

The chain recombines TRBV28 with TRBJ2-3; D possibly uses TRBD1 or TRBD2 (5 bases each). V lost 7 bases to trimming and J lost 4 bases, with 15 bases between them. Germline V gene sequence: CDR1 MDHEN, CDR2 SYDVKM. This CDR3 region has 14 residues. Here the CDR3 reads CASIRPGSADTQYF. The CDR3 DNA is TGTGCCAGCATAAGGCCAGGGAGCGCAGATACGCAGTATTTT.

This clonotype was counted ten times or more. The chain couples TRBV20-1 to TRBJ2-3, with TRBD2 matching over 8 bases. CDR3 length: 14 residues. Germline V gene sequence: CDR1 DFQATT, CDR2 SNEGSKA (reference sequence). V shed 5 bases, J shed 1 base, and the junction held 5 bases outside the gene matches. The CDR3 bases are TGCAGTGCTGACGGAGCGGGGGGCACAGATACGCAGTATTTT. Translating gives CSADGAGGTDTQYF.

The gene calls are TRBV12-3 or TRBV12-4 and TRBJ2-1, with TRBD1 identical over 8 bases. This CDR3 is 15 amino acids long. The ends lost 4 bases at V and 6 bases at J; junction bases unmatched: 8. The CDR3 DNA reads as TGTGCCAGCAGTTCCCGACAGGGGTACTTCAATGAGCAGTTCTTC. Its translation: CASSSRQGYFNEQFF.

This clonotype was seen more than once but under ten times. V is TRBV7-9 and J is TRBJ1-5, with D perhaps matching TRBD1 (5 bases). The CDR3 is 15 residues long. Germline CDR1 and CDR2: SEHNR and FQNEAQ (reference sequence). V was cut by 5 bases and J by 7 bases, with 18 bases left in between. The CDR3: CASSPTGGEGQPQHF. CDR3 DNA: TGTGCCAGCAGCCCCACAGGCGGGGAAGGGCAGCCCCAGCATTTT.

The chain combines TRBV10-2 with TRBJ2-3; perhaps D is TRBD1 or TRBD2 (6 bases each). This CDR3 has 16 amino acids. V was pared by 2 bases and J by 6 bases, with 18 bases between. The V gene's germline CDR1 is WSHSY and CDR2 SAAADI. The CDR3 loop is CASSEVVGGIGDTQYF. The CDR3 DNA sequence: TGCGCCAGCAGTGAGGTGGTAGGGGGGATTGGGGATACGCAGTATTTT.

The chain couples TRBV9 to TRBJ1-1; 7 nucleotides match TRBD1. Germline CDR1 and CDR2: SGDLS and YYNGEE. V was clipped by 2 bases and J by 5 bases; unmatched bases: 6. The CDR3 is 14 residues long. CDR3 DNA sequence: TGTGCCAGCAGCGTGACAGGGAGTGGGACTGAAGCTTTCTTT. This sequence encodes CASSVTGSGTEAFF.

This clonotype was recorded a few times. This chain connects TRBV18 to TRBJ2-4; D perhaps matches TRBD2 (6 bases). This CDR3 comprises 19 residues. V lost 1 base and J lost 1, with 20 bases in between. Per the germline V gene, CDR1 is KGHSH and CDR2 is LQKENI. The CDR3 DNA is TGTGCCAGCTCACCACGGCCGGGGGATGGAGGGACGGCCAAAAACATTCAGTACTTC. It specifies CASSPRPGDGGTAKNIQYF.

CDR3 amino acids: CASSPSRTIYGYTF. The CDR3, as DNA: TGTGCCAGCAGCCCCTCCCGGACTATCTATGGCTACACCTTC. The rearrangement uses TRBV6-5 and TRBJ1-2; no firm D call. Per germline, CDR1 MNHEY and CDR2 SVGAGI. CDR3 length: 14 residues. V lost 6 bases, J lost 4 bases, and 15 bases lay in between.